This TCR beta chain stems from a study of blood T cells in healthy people across ages. Findings of the study overall: The CMV status of each donor remained undetermined, and this could have confounded shifts in expanded clonotypes.

Per individual sample, total RNA of at least 6 micrograms was extracted. A second PCR, run for roughly 7 to 12 cycles, used a sample-barcoded 5' primer plus a J-beta primer mix. TCRdb reanalysed the 5' RACE reads using MiXCR and keeps one entry per CDR3 protein. The sample contains some 710,000 distinct CDR3 sequences, less than 60% of which appear only once. The CDR3 covers 15 residues. V dropped 6 bases and J dropped 10; count of bases not matched to a gene: 13. The germline CDR1 and CDR2 sequences are MNHEY and SMNVEV (reference sequence). This clonotype was counted once. The antigen is unknown. This receptor was identified in an older man in good health. The sequenced sample consisted of blood. This sequence joins TRBV27 and TRBJ2-1, with 9 bases fitting TRBD1. DNA of the CDR3: TGTGCCAGCAGCCCTAGGGGACAGGGAAGGCACGAGCAGTTCTTC. It yields the protein CASSPRGQGRHEQFF.